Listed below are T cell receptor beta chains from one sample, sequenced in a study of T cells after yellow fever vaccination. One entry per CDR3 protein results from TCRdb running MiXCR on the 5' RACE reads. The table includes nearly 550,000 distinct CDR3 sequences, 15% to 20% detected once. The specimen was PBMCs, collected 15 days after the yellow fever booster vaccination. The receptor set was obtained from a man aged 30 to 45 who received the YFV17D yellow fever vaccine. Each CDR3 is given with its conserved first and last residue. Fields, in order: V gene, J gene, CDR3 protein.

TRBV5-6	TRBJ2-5	CASTLWWVRPVGTQYF
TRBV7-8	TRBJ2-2	CASSKSEGRAGNTGELFF
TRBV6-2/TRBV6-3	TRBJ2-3	CASSSTWAGGGTDTQYF
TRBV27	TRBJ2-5	CASSYIAGGPETQYF
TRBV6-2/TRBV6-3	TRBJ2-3	CASSFSPPTWTSGRGAGTDTQYF
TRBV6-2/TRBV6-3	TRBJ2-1	CASSLGQGRCFF
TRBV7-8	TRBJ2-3	CAGGRPGGLNTQYF
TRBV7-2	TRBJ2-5	CASSLGFPGGETQYF
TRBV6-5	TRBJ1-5	CASSSIEGASNQPQHF
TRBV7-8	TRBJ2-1	CASKRRRVAQPYNEQFF
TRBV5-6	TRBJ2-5	CASSYSLLEGETQYF
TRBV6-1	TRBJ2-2	CATRPETSGRPGELFF
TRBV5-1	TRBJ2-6	CASSLGRSSGANVLTF
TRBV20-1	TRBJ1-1	CSARVQNTEAFF
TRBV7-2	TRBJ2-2	CASSLQRNTGELFF
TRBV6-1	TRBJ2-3	CASSEGWGPDTQYF
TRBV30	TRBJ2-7	CACPGDLTYEQYF
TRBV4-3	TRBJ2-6	CASSQDRVGRGRLGANVLTF